This T cell receptor (beta chain) was recorded in a study of low-dose radiotherapy and immunotherapy resistance in tumors. Study context: Intravenous nivolumab 240 mg every two weeks plus ipilimumab 1 mg/kg every six weeks was given to patients.

Time point denoted: before trial treatment. Along with nivolumab and ipilimumab, donors received aspirin, low-dose cyclophosphamide and low-dose radiotherapy. Eligibility was restricted to patients presenting with advanced solid tumors that lacked tumor-infiltrating lymphocytes. With TRAV- and TRBV-specific primers, first-strand cDNA was made, covering the alpha and beta chains. With a constant-region primer and a V-primer adapter, TCRs were subjected to roughly 18 PCR cycles of amplification. TCRdb reprocessed the reads with MiXCR, giving one entry per CDR3 protein. The sample consists of tens of thousands of distinct CDR3 sequences, 9.4% of them appearing once. This clonotype was seen ten or more times. Germline assignment: CDR1 SGHTA and CDR2 FQGNSA. Trimming at V came to 5 bases and at J to 7 bases, leaving 6 bases not matched to a gene. The CDR3 spans 14 residues.

The chain employs TRBV7-2 and TRBJ1-4; 8 bases are a match to TRBD1. The TCR originated in a male donor with prostate cancer. The source material was PBMCs, sampled before treatment. The CDR3 DNA is TGTGCCAGCAGCCAAGACAGGGGTCGTGAAAAACTGTTTTTT. This translates into CASSQDRGREKLFF.